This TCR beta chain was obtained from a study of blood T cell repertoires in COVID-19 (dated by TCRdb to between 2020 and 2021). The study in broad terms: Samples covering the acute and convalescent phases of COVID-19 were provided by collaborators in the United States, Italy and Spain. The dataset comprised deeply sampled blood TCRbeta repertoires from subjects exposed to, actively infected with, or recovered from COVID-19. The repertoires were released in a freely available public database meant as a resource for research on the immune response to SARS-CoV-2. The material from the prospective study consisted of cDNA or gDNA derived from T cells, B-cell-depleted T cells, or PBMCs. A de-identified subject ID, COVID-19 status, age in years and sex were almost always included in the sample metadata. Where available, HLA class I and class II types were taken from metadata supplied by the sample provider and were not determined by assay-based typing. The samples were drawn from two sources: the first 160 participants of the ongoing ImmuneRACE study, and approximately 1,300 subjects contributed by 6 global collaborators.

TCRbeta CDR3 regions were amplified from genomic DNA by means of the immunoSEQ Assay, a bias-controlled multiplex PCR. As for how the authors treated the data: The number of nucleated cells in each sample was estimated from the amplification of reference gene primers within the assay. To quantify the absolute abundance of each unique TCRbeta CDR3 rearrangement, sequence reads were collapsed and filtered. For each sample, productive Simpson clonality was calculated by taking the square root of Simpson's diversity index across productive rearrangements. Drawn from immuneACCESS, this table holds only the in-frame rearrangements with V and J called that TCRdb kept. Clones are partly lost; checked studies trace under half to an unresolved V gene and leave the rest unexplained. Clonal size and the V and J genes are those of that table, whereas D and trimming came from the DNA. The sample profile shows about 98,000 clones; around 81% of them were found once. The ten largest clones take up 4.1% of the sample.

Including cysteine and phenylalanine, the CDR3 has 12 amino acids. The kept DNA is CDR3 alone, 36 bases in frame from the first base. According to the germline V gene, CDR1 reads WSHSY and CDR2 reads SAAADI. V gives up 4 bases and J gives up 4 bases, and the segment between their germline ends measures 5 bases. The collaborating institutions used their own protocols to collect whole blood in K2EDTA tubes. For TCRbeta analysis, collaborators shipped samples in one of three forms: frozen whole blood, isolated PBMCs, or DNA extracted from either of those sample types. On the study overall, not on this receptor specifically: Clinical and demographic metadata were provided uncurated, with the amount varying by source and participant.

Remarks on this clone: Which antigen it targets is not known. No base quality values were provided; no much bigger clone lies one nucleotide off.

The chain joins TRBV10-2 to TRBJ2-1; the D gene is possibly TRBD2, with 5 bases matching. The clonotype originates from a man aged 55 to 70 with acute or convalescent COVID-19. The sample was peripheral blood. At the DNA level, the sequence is TGCGCCAGCAGTGGGACTTACAATGAGCAGTTCTTC. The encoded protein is CASSGTYNEQFF.